The following is a T cell receptor beta chain sequence with its context. Its antigen remains unidentified. The sample originates from a study of blood T cells in healthy people across ages. The CDR3 is 15 residues long. Germline CDR1 reads DFQATT; CDR2 reads SNEGSKA (reference sequence). With V trimmed by 0 bases and J by 5 bases, 4 bases remained unmatched. Study results and limitations: It was the long-lived donors that had more naive CD4+ cells and higher diversity than aged donors. Estimates of diversity drawn from one million T cells were considered underestimates.

Alongside a J-beta primer mix, a sample-barcoded 5' primer served in a second PCR lasting roughly 6 to 12 cycles. Every cDNA was tagged by a template-switch adaptor with 12 random nucleotides. MiXCR, run by TCRdb on the 5' RACE reads, gives a single entry per CDR3 protein. This repertoire shows about 640,000 distinct CDR3 sequences, roughly 50% found once; its top ten account for over 30%. This sequence was found in a man aged 60 to 75 in good health. What was sequenced was blood. The chain recombines TRBV20-1 with TRBJ2-1; 10 bases are a match to TRBD2. DNA for the CDR3: TGCAGTGCTAGAGACAAGCGGGGGGGGAACAATGAGCAGTTCTTC. Translation gives CSARDKRGGNNEQFF.